A selection of T cell receptor beta chains follows, all from one sample in a study of T cells in localized non-small cell lung cancer. The repertoire was sequenced with immunoSEQ multiplex PCR; TCRdb's copy has only in-frame clones and lacks some. There are thousands of clones in the sample; roughly 30% occur only once, and around 20% lies in the top ten. The starting material was lung tumor tissue, obtained before any cancer treatment. Every receptor here comes from a female donor older than 55 with stage II squamous cell lung carcinoma. Both conserved end residues are part of each CDR3. The D gene is left open where the match is weak. Not all rows give a size; the values are once, few, many and, for expanded clones, a class.

v_gene	len	d_gene	abundance	j_gene	CDR3nt	CDR3aa
TRBV6-8	13	NA	few	TRBJ1-2	TGTGCCAGCAGTTATTTAGGAGGGGGTGGCTACACCTTC	CASSYLGGGGYTF
TRBV18	14	NA	few	TRBJ1-2	TGTGCCAGCTCACTATGGGACACCGAGGGTGGCTACACCTTC	CASSLWDTEGGYTF
TRBV29-1	15	TRBD2	NA	TRBJ2-3	TGCAGCGTTGTAACCGGGGGGGAGGGCACAGATACGCAGTATTTT	CSVVTGGEGTDTQYF
TRBV29-1	14	NA	NA	TRBJ1-1	TGCAGCGTTCCTGCGGGACCACTTGGAACTGAAGCTTTCTTT	CSVPAGPLGTEAFF
TRBV9	15	NA	few	TRBJ1-2	TGTGCCAGCGGAGGAACAAGGGGCGCGTATTATGGCTACACCTTC	CASGGTRGAYYGYTF
TRBV16	17	TRBD2	once	TRBJ2-5	TGTGCCAGCAGCCAAAATCCAACCAGCGGGGAGAAAGAGACCCAGTACTTC	CASSQNPTSGEKETQYF
TRBV19	14	TRBD1	few	TRBJ1-1	TGTGCCAGTAGTCCTCCCGGACAGGGGGCTGAAGCTTTCTTT	CASSPPGQGAEAFF
TRBV11-3	15	NA	few	TRBJ1-3	TGTGCCAGCAGCTTTGACGGTAACTCTGGAAACACCATATATTTT	CASSFDGNSGNTIYF
TRBV11-3	15	NA	few	TRBJ1-6	TGTGCCAGCAGCTTAGTGGTAGGGAGGAATTCACCCCTCCACTTT	CASSLVVGRNSPLHF
TRBV6-8	18	TRBD1	NA	TRBJ1-4	TGTGCCAGCAGTTACTTCACCGGGGGACAGGGAACTAATGAAAAACTGTTTTTT	CASSYFTGGQGTNEKLFF
TRBV18	15	NA	NA	TRBJ2-3	TGTGCCAGCTCACAGGCACAGGCCTCGGTAGATACGCAGTATTTT	CASSQAQASVDTQYF
TRBV4-1	15	NA	medium-sized	TRBJ1-2	TGCGCCAGCAGCCAAGAAGGAGGCAGGAGTTTTGGCTACACCTTC	CASSQEGGRSFGYTF
TRBV11-3	16	TRBD2	NA	TRBJ2-3	TGTGCCAGCAGCGCATTAGGACTAGCCGCTCGGGATACGCAGTATTTT	CASSALGLAARDTQYF
TRBV6-8	12	NA	few	TRBJ1-1	TGTGCCAGCAGTGGCGAAGGGGGTAAGGCTTTCTTT	CASSGEGGKAFF
TRBV9	15	TRBD1	medium-sized	TRBJ1-6	TGTGCCAGCAGCCCGGGGACAGGTTCCAAATCACCCCTCCACTTT	CASSPGTGSKSPLHF
TRBV2	16	NA	medium-sized	TRBJ1-4	TGTGCCAGCATCCCGGGACAAATTGCTACTAATGAAAAACTGTTTTTT	CASIPGQIATNEKLFF
TRBV19	14	NA	NA	TRBJ1-2	TGTGCCAGTAGTATCGCTGAGGGTGGCTATGGCTACACCTTC	CASSIAEGGYGYTF
TRBV28	13	TRBD1	few	TRBJ1-2	TGTGCCAGCACCGACAGGGCCGCCGGAGGCTACACCTTC	CASTDRAAGGYTF
TRBV9	15	NA	NA	TRBJ1-3	TGTGCCAGCAAATCGTCATTAAACTCTGGAAACACCATATATTTT	CASKSSLNSGNTIYF
TRBV11-3	15	NA	medium-sized	TRBJ1-5	TGTGCCAGCAGCTTGTGGGGGGAGGCGAATCAGCCCCAGCATTTT	CASSLWGEANQPQHF
TRBV6-8	16	TRBD1	NA	TRBJ1-1	TGTGCCAGCAGACTTCGGGACAGGGGGAAGTGGACTGAAGCTTTCTTT	CASRLRDRGKWTEAFF
TRBV6-8	15	NA	few	TRBJ1-2	TGTGCCAGCAACTTCGCACGGGCCACTAACTATGGCTACACCTTC	CASNFARATNYGYTF
TRBV11-1	16	TRBD2	NA	TRBJ2-2	TGTGCCAGCAGCCAAGCCACTAGCGGGGAGGCCGGGGAGCTGTTTTTT	CASSQATSGEAGELFF
TRBV9	15	NA	large	TRBJ2-1	TGTGCCAGCGGAGGGGGGCGGCCTACCTACAATGAGCAGTTCTTC	CASGGGRPTYNEQFF
TRBV19	15	NA	few	TRBJ1-3	TGTGCCAGTACGCCCTTCGGAGGATCTGGAAACACCATATATTTT	CASTPFGGSGNTIYF
TRBV4-1	13	NA	medium-sized	TRBJ2-4	TGCGCCAGCAGCCACGGGTCACAAAACATTCAGTACTTC	CASSHGSQNIQYF
TRBV6-8	14	NA	medium-sized	TRBJ2-2	TGTGCCAGCAGTTACTCGGCGACAGTGAGGGAGCTGTTTTTT	CASSYSATVRELFF
TRBV18	18	NA	NA	TRBJ2-1	TGTGCCAGCTCACCACCGGGTTCGGGTATACCCTCCTACAATGAGCAGTTCTTC	CASSPPGSGIPSYNEQFF
TRBV4-1	16	NA	few	TRBJ1-3	TGCGCCAGCAGCCAAGTCATCGCCCACTCTGGAAACACCATATATTTT	CASSQVIAHSGNTIYF
TRBV11-3	14	NA	NA	TRBJ2-7	TGTGCCAGCAGCCCCAGCGGGCGCTCCTACGAGCAGTACTTC	CASSPSGRSYEQYF
TRBV11-3	14	NA	few	TRBJ1-2	TGTGCCAGCAGCTTTCATGACAGAACCTATGGCTACACTTTC	CASSFHDRTYGYTF
TRBV6-7	14	NA	few	TRBJ2-2	TGTGCCAGCAGTTACTCATTCACAGGGGGGGAGCTGTTTTTT	CASSYSFTGGELFF
TRBV11-3	14	NA	few	TRBJ1-2	TGTGCCAGCAGCTTGGTACAGGGTATCTATGGCTACACCTTC	CASSLVQGIYGYTF
TRBV12-5	13	NA	few	TRBJ1-1	TGTGCTAGTGGTTTGTTGGGGGGCTCAGCGACTTTCTTT	CASGLLGGSATFF
TRBV30	12	NA	NA	TRBJ2-3	TGTGCCTGGAGTGTGGGGGAGGATACGCAGTATTTT	CAWSVGEDTQYF
TRBV6-4	13	NA	NA	TRBJ1-2	TGTGCCAGCAGTTACTCGAGCGGGGTTGGCTACACCTTC	CASSYSSGVGYTF
TRBV11-3	14	NA	few	TRBJ2-2	TGTGCCAGCACCGCAGGAGCTAACACCGGGGAGCTGTTTTTT	CASTAGANTGELFF
TRBV11-3	16	NA	few	TRBJ1-6	TGTGCCAGCAGCTTAGATAATCTCGCGCTAAATTCACCCCTCCACTTT	CASSLDNLALNSPLHF
TRBV11-3	15	NA	few	TRBJ1-2	TGTGCCAGCAGCTTAGGAACAGCCTCTAACTATGGCTACACCTTC	CASSLGTASNYGYTF
TRBV6-8	13	NA	NA	TRBJ1-3	TGTGCCAGCAGCCTCCTCTCTGGAAACACCATATATTTT	CASSLLSGNTIYF
TRBV19	14	NA	once	TRBJ1-2	TGTGCCAGTAGTATCGGGGCGAGTAGCTATGGCTACACCTTC	CASSIGASSYGYTF
TRBV19	15	NA	NA	TRBJ1-2	TGTGCCAGTAGTAGTATGGAACGGCCCAACTATGGCTACACCTTC	CASSSMERPNYGYTF
TRBV29-1	14	TRBD1	NA	TRBJ1-3	TGCAGCGCGGGGACAGAGAGCTCTGGAAACACCATATATTTT	CSAGTESSGNTIYF
TRBV19	15	NA	NA	TRBJ1-5	TGTGCCAGTAACTATCTCGACGGCAGCAATCAGCCCCAGCATTTT	CASNYLDGSNQPQHF
TRBV11-3	14	NA	few	TRBJ2-2	TGTGCCAGCAGCTACGGACTAACCACCGGGGAGCTGTTTTTT	CASSYGLTTGELFF
TRBV6-8	15	NA	NA	TRBJ1-2	TGTGCCAGCACCCTTTTAGGGACCCCTAACTATGGCTACACCTTC	CASTLLGTPNYGYTF
TRBV6-8	14	NA	NA	TRBJ1-1	TGTGCCAGCAAGTTCCGGGGTTTGAACACTGAAGCTTTCTTT	CASKFRGLNTEAFF